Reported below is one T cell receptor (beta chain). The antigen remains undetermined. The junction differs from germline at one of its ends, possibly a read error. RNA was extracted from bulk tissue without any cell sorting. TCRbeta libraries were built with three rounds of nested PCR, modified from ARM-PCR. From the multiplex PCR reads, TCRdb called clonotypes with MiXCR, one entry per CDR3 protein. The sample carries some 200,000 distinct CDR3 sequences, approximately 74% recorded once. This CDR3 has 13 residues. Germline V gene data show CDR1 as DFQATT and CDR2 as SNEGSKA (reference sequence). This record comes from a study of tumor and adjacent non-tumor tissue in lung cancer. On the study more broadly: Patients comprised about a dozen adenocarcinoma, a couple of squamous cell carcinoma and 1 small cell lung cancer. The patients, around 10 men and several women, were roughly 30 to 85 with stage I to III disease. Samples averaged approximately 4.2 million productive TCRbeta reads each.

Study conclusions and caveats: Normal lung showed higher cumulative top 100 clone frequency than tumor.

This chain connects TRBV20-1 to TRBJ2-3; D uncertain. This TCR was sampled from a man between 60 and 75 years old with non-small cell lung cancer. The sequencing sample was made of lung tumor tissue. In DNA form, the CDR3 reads TGCAGTGCTAGAAAGCATGAGGCAGATAAGCAGTATTTT. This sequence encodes CSARKHEADKQYF.